The present T cell receptor beta chain was sequenced within a study of blood T cell repertoires in COVID-19. Clones were sequenced by immunoSEQ multiplex PCR, and TCRdb holds only the in-frame ones, with some missing. Of roughly 160,000 clones listed, roughly 86% are singletons. V lost 6 bases and J 1 base, leaving 6 bases between the germline ends. The CDR3 spans 13 residues. CDR1 and CDR2 from the germline V gene are MDHEN and SYDVKM. The sample consisted of peripheral blood. This TCR was recovered from a woman aged 80 or over with COVID-19, enrolled during active disease. This chain connects TRBV28 to TRBJ2-2, with D hard to call. CDR3: CASSDWNTGELFF. In nucleotides, the CDR3 is TGTGCCAGCAGCGACTGGAACACCGGGGAGCTGTTTTTT.